This TCR beta chain was recovered during a study of technical replicates of blood from several donors. The repertoire was sequenced with immunoSEQ multiplex PCR; TCRdb's copy has only in-frame clones and lacks some. In the table there are 75,000 to 100,000 clones, approximately 94% of which are singletons. J lost 2 bases, V lost 6 bases, and 9 bases had no gene match. The CDR3 covers 16 residues. From germline, CDR1 is LNHDA and CDR2 SQIVND (reference sequence). This chain links TRBV19 with TRBJ1-5, with 8 bases lining up with TRBD1. The TCR sequence derives from a human donor in good health. The specimen was T cells isolated from PBMCs. CDR3 loop: CASSRSPTGGNQPQHF. Here the CDR3 DNA reads TGTGCCAGTAGCAGATCCCCGACAGGGGGCAATCAGCCCCAGCATTTT.